This is a list of T cell receptor beta chains from one sample in a study of T cells in Graves' hyperthyroidism and ophthalmopathy. TCRdb redid the calling of the multiplex PCR reads with MiXCR, one entry per CDR3 protein. The repertoire has fewer than 750,000 distinct CDR3 sequences, about 14% of them found once; the top ten carry 12%. The source material was blood. The receptors shown here come from a woman between 50 and 59 years old with Graves' ophthalmopathy. Each CDR3 is given with its conserved first and last residue. D genes are given only for firm matches. A clone size is listed for some rows: how often the clone was seen (once, few, many), or a class if it is expanded.

NA,TRBV12-3/TRBV12-4,many,TRBJ1-1,CASIQREVNTEAFF,TGTGCCAGCATTCAACGGGAGGTTAACACTGAAGCTTTCTTT
NA,TRBV6-2/TRBV6-3,NA,TRBJ2-5,CASSSRDSPGYQETQYF,TGTGCCAGCAGCTCCAGGGACTCCCCGGGGTACCAAGAGACCCAGTACTTC
NA,TRBV29-1,few,TRBJ1-2,CGVGAGGAIPNYGYTF,TGCGGCGTTGGGGCCGGGGGGGCAATCCCTAACTATGGCTACACCTTC
TRBD1,TRBV14,few,TRBJ2-1,CASSHLWRQGYNEQFF,TGTGCCAGCAGCCACCTCTGGAGACAGGGCTACAATGAGCAGTTCTTC
NA,TRBV20-1,many,TRBJ2-7,CSATSGSYEQYF,TGCAGTGCTACATCAGGATCCTACGAGCAGTACTTC
TRBD1,TRBV7-8,many,TRBJ1-2,CASSPTGTGWIYGYTF,TGTGCCAGCAGCCCCACCGGGACAGGGTGGATCTATGGCTACACCTTC
TRBD1,TRBV30,NA,TRBJ1-1,CAWSTGTGVTEAFF,TGTGCCTGGAGTACCGGGACAGGGGTTACTGAAGCTTTCTTT
NA,TRBV2,many,TRBJ2-3,CASSVGTDTQYF,TGTGCCAGCAGTGTGGGCACAGATACGCAGTATTTT
NA,TRBV5-1,many,TRBJ1-1,CASREVNTEAFF,TGCGCCAGCAGGGAGGTGAACACTGAAGCTTTCTTT
TRBD2,TRBV4-3,NA,TRBJ2-7,CASSQAVTSGSRGEQYF,TGCGCCAGCAGCCAAGCGGTTACTAGCGGGAGCCGAGGGGAGCAGTACTTC
TRBD1,TRBV7-2,few,TRBJ2-7,CASSLPGTGVEQYF,TGTGCCAGCAGCTTACCCGGGACAGGGGTCGAGCAGTACTTC
TRBD2,TRBV20-1,NA,TRBJ2-3,CSAISGRGPDTQYF,TGCAGTGCTATATCAGGGAGGGGCCCAGATACGCAGTATTTT
TRBD2,TRBV28,NA,TRBJ2-7,CASSPQGSGSSYEQHF,TGTGCCAGCAGTCCGCAGGGGAGCGGGAGCTCCTACGAGCAGCACTTC
NA,TRBV12-3/TRBV12-4,NA,TRBJ1-4,CASYQPYGEKLFF,TGTGCCAGTTATCAGCCCTATGGGGAAAAACTGTTTTTT
TRBD2,TRBV30,many,TRBJ2-5,CAWSVRSGETQYF,TGTGCCTGGAGTGTACGTAGCGGGGAGACCCAGTACTTC
TRBD1,TRBV18,NA,TRBJ2-7,CASSTGTGPSYEQYF,TGTGCCAGCTCAACCGGGACAGGGCCATCCTACGAGCAGTACTTC
TRBD2,TRBV7-2,many,TRBJ2-7,CASSPTWTSPSYEQYF,TGTGCCAGCAGCCCAACCTGGACTAGCCCGTCCTACGAGCAGTACTTC
TRBD1,TRBV6-1,few,TRBJ1-5,CASRETGGVQPQHF,TGTGCCAGCAGGGAGACAGGGGGAGTTCAGCCCCAGCATTTT
NA,TRBV7-2,few,TRBJ1-4,CASSLDSQGGEKLFF,TGTGCCAGCAGCTTAGATAGTCAGGGAGGAGAAAAACTGTTTTTT
TRBD2,TRBV7-2,NA,TRBJ2-7,CASSVAGAYGQYF,TGTGCCAGCAGCGTAGCGGGAGCCTACGGGCAGTACTTC
TRBD2,TRBV28,NA,TRBJ2-2,CASSSSGDTGELFF,TGTGCCAGCAGTTCTAGCGGGGACACCGGGGAGCTGTTTTTT
NA,TRBV12-3/TRBV12-4,many,TRBJ2-5,CASRTSSPFPGLETQYF,TGTGCCAGCAGGACCTCCTCCCCTTTTCCAGGGTTAGAGACCCAGTACTTC
NA,TRBV7-8,many,TRBJ1-2,CASSLEHRVGYGYTF,TGTGCCAGCAGCTTAGAACACAGGGTGGGCTATGGCTACACCTTC
NA,TRBV10-3,NA,TRBJ2-1,CAISEFYEQFF,TGTGCCATCAGTGAGTTTTACGAGCAGTTCTTC
NA,TRBV6-1,few,TRBJ1-4,CASQDLNEKLFF,TGTGCCAGCCAGGATCTAAATGAAAAACTGTTTTTT
NA,TRBV2,many,TRBJ2-1,CASSEAAGYNEQFF,TGTGCCAGCAGTGAAGCTGCAGGGTACAATGAGCAGTTCTTC
NA,TRBV12-3/TRBV12-4,many,TRBJ1-2,CASSLRGELGYTF,TGTGCCAGCAGTTTAAGGGGAGAACTTGGCTACACCTTC
NA,TRBV3-1,few,TRBJ2-5,CASSLLTKGETQYF,TGTGCCAGCAGCCTTCTAACAAAGGGGGAGACCCAGTACTTC
NA,TRBV24-1,many,TRBJ2-1,CATSDTPGGSNEQFF,TGTGCCACCAGTGATACCCCAGGGGGGAGCAATGAGCAGTTCTTC